These T cell receptor beta chains were read from a single sample in a study of blood T cells in healthy people across ages. MiXCR, applied by TCRdb to the 5' RACE reads, yields one record per CDR3 protein. This repertoire shows about 800,000 distinct CDR3 sequences, around 25% found once; its top ten account for approximately 3.7%. These same data were also listed under a study on T cells of mothers and their children.

The sequenced sample consisted of blood. These receptors originate from a boy between 10 and 17 years old in good health. Both conserved end residues are part of each CDR3. Each record gives: V gene, D gene, clone size, J gene, CDR3 protein, CDR3 DNA. The D gene is left open where the match is weak. Rows give clone size only sometimes, using once, few, many, or a class for an expanded clone.

v_gene: TRBV4-1
d_gene: TRBD2
abundance: -
j_gene: TRBJ2-3
CDR3aa: CASSQPRLAGTDTQYF
CDR3nt: TGCGCCAGCAGCCAACCAAGACTAGCGGGCACAGATACGCAGTATTTT

v_gene: TRBV28
d_gene: -
abundance: -
j_gene: TRBJ2-7
CDR3aa: CASKGTASYEQYF
CDR3nt: TGTGCCAGCAAGGGGACGGCTTCCTACGAGCAGTACTTC

v_gene: TRBV3-1
d_gene: -
abundance: few
j_gene: TRBJ2-1
CDR3aa: CASSQGAYRWVYNEQFF
CDR3nt: TGTGCCAGCAGCCAAGGAGCGTACCGGTGGGTCTACAATGAGCAGTTCTTC

v_gene: TRBV27
d_gene: -
abundance: -
j_gene: TRBJ2-5
CDR3aa: CASTPPGRSMGYF
CDR3nt: TGTGCCAGCACTCCCCCAGGGAGGAGCATGGGGTACTTC

v_gene: TRBV28
d_gene: -
abundance: few
j_gene: TRBJ2-4
CDR3aa: CASSLWTGQGGGIQYF
CDR3nt: TGTGCCAGCAGTTTATGGACGGGCCAAGGAGGTGGCATTCAGTACTTC

v_gene: TRBV7-2
d_gene: -
abundance: -
j_gene: TRBJ2-5
CDR3aa: CASSVRRETQYF
CDR3nt: TGTGCCAGCAGCGTCCGTAGGGAGACCCAGTACTTC

v_gene: TRBV29-1
d_gene: TRBD2
abundance: -
j_gene: TRBJ2-1
CDR3aa: CSAVRGLAGYNEQFF
CDR3nt: TGCAGCGCAGTACGAGGACTAGCGGGATACAATGAGCAGTTCTTC

v_gene: TRBV28
d_gene: -
abundance: few
j_gene: TRBJ2-7
CDR3aa: CASSLRYGSYEQYF
CDR3nt: TGTGCCAGCAGTCTACGATACGGCTCCTACGAGCAGTACTTC

v_gene: TRBV5-5
d_gene: TRBD1
abundance: few
j_gene: TRBJ1-5
CDR3aa: CASSALQGNQPQHF
CDR3nt: TGTGCCAGCAGCGCTTTACAGGGGAATCAGCCCCAGCATTTT

v_gene: TRBV20-1
d_gene: -
abundance: -
j_gene: TRBJ2-1
CDR3aa: CSARIAEYEQFF
CDR3nt: TGCAGTGCTAGAATAGCGGAGTACGAGCAGTTCTTC

v_gene: TRBV4-1
d_gene: TRBD1
abundance: once
j_gene: TRBJ2-5
CDR3aa: CASSQVYPTGVEEAQYF
CDR3nt: TGCGCCAGCAGCCAAGTCTACCCGACAGGGGTCGAAGAGGCCCAGTACTTC

v_gene: TRBV5-5
d_gene: -
abundance: -
j_gene: TRBJ2-7
CDR3aa: CASSDSTGSYEQYF
CDR3nt: TGTGCCAGCAGCGACTCGACGGGCTCCTACGAGCAGTACTTC

v_gene: TRBV6-2/TRBV6-3
d_gene: -
abundance: few
j_gene: TRBJ2-7
CDR3aa: CASSYGTLYEQYF
CDR3nt: TGTGCCAGCAGTTACGGGACTCTCTACGAGCAGTACTTC

v_gene: TRBV29-1
d_gene: -
abundance: many
j_gene: TRBJ2-7
CDR3aa: CSVEELYEQYF
CDR3nt: TGCAGCGTTGAAGAGCTCTACGAGCAGTACTTC

v_gene: TRBV29-1
d_gene: -
abundance: -
j_gene: TRBJ1-2
CDR3aa: CSVEDRTGAGYTF
CDR3nt: TGCAGCGTTGAAGATCGCACGGGAGCTGGCTACACCTTC

v_gene: TRBV7-9
d_gene: -
abundance: -
j_gene: TRBJ2-5
CDR3aa: CASSSLHEENETQYF
CDR3nt: TGTGCCAGCAGCTCCTTACACGAGGAAAACGAGACCCAGTACTTC

v_gene: TRBV29-1
d_gene: TRBD2
abundance: few
j_gene: TRBJ2-7
CDR3aa: CSVEGVAGGPYEQYF
CDR3nt: TGCAGCGTTGAAGGGGTAGCGGGAGGCCCCTACGAGCAGTACTTC

v_gene: TRBV5-1
d_gene: -
abundance: -
j_gene: TRBJ2-1
CDR3aa: CASSLVRANEQFF
CDR3nt: TGCGCCAGCAGCTTGGTTAGGGCCAATGAGCAGTTCTTC

v_gene: TRBV29-1
d_gene: -
abundance: few
j_gene: TRBJ1-1
CDR3aa: CSVEDPGAPEAFF
CDR3nt: TGCAGCGTTGAAGATCCGGGGGCCCCTGAAGCTTTCTTT

v_gene: TRBV5-1
d_gene: -
abundance: -
j_gene: TRBJ2-7
CDR3aa: CASSSITTTYEQYF
CDR3nt: TGCGCCAGCAGCTCGATAACTACTACCTACGAGCAGTACTTC

v_gene: TRBV29-1
d_gene: -
abundance: few
j_gene: TRBJ1-1
CDR3aa: CSVELWESNTEAFF
CDR3nt: TGCAGCGTTGAACTGTGGGAATCGAACACTGAAGCTTTCTTT

v_gene: TRBV4-1
d_gene: TRBD1
abundance: -
j_gene: TRBJ2-4
CDR3aa: CASSRGQLAKNIQYF
CDR3nt: TGCGCCAGCAGCCGGGGACAGCTAGCCAAAAACATTCAGTACTTC

v_gene: TRBV20-1
d_gene: TRBD2
abundance: many
j_gene: TRBJ2-7
CDR3aa: CSASKRDSFGYEQYF
CDR3nt: TGCAGTGCTAGTAAGCGGGACTCCTTTGGGTACGAGCAGTACTTC